The source of this T cell receptor (beta chain) is a study of control samples from healthy donors and cancer patients. Assay used: immunoSEQ multiplex PCR; TCRdb lists only in-frame clones, some missing. The sample contains 150,000 to 200,000 clones, over 85% of which appear only once. The V gene lost 2 bases and the J gene lost 0 bases, with 12 bases spanning the gap. The CDR3 totals 16 residues. Germline V gives CDR1 SGHTA, CDR2 FQGNSA. Sequences were obtained from blood. The V and J genes are TRBV7-2 and TRBJ2-3; D may be TRBD1 or TRBD2 (5 bases each). The receptor was derived from a man aged 25-40 years in good health. CDR3 sequence: CASSLRPGASTDTQYF. The CDR3 coding sequence is TGTGCCAGCAGCTTAAGGCCCGGGGCCAGCACAGATACGCAGTATTTT. The whole variable domain, remainder taken from reference TRBV7-2 and TRBJ2-3, is GAGVSQSPSNKVTEKGKDVELRCDPISGHTALYWYRQSLGQGLEFLIYFQGNSAPDKSGLPSDRFSAERTGGSVSTLTIQRTQQEDSAVYLCASSLRPGASTDTQYFGPGTRLTVL.